Below, 25 T cell receptor beta chains from the same sample are listed, as sequenced in a study of monozygotic twins with inflammatory bowel disease. TCRdb derives one entry per CDR3 protein from the 5' RACE reads, leaving out DNA. Its table lists around 450,000 distinct CDR3 sequences. What was sequenced was blood. These receptors all stem from a human donor with ulcerative colitis or Crohn's disease, or a healthy co-twin of an affected twin (not recorded which).

The genes are TRBV7-9 and TRBJ2-5. The germline V gene has CDR1 SEHNR and CDR2 FQNEAQ (reference sequence). CDR3 length: 13 residues. The CDR3 here is CASSLITEETQYF.

J is TRBJ1-2 and V is TRBV7-2; TCRdb names TRBD1, which stays unverified in the absence of DNA. Germline CDR1 reads SGHTA; CDR2 reads FQGNSA. The CDR3 has 16 residues. CDR3 residues: CASSLGETAGGNGYTF.

V and J are TRBV5-1 and TRBJ2-2; the TRBD2 assignment by TCRdb is unverifiable without DNA. The CDR3 contains 17 residues. Germline V gene data show CDR1 as SGHRS and CDR2 as YFSETQ. CDR3: CASSPSGGTANTGELFF.

This chain connects TRBV5-5 to TRBJ1-5; as DNA is missing, the TRBD1 call by TCRdb cannot be tested. The CDR3 length is 15 residues. CDR1 is SGHKS, CDR2 YYEKEE, per germline (reference sequence). The CDR3 protein is CASSFRDYSNQPQHF. The whole variable domain, remainder taken from reference TRBV5-5 and TRBJ1-5, is DAGVTQSPTHLIKTRGQQVTLRCSPISGHKSVSWYQQVLGQGPQFIFQYYEKEERGRGNFPDRFSARQFPNYSSELNVNALLLGDSALYLCASSFRDYSNQPQHFGDGTRLSIL.

This rearrangement joins TRBV6-2 or TRBV6-3 to TRBJ2-7; the TRBD1 assignment by TCRdb is unverifiable without DNA. The length of the CDR3 is 14 residues. Germline CDR1 and CDR2: MNHEY and SVGEGT. CDR3 region: CASRRQGIPHEQYF.

This chain joins TRBV7-6 and TRBJ1-1; TCRdb indicates TRBD1, and absent DNA this call remains unverified. The CDR3 has 16 residues. Germline assignment: CDR1 SGHVS and CDR2 FNYEAQ. The CDR3 is CASSLAHGQLNTEAFF. Variable domain in full (rest from reference TRBV7-6 and TRBJ1-1): GAGVSQSPRYKVTKRGQDVALRCDPISGHVSLYWYRQALGQGPEFLTYFNYEAQQDKSGLPNDRFSAERPEGSISTLTIQRTEQRDSAMYRCASSLAHGQLNTEAFFGQGTRLTVV.

V usage is TRBV7-9 and J usage is TRBJ1-1; TCRdb names TRBD1, which stays unverified in the absence of DNA. The CDR3 runs 17 residues. Germline loops: CDR1 SEHNR, CDR2 FQNEAQ (reference sequence). CDR3 loop: CASSPISNRGGPTEAFF.

The chain has TRBV6-1 and TRBJ2-1. The CDR3 is 15 residues long. The germline CDR1 and CDR2 sequences are MNHNS and SASEGT. Here the CDR3 reads CASSESGRHYNEQFF.

This chain joins TRBV7-9 and TRBJ2-2. Germline CDR1 is SEHNR and CDR2 is FQNEAQ (reference sequence). The CDR3 runs to 12 residues. CDR3 sequence reads: CASSLSAGELFF.

CDR3 amino acids: CAWSRLSAPSDTQYF. This chain links TRBV30 with TRBJ2-3. The CDR3 extends over 15 amino acids. CDR1 and CDR2 (germline): GTSNPN, SVGIG (reference sequence).

J is TRBJ2-2 and V is TRBV28. From germline, CDR1 is MDHEN and CDR2 SYDVKM. This CDR3 region has 14 residues. The CDR3 region is CASSQAGNTGELFF.

The genes are TRBV20-1 and TRBJ1-2; there is no DNA to check the TCRdb D call of TRBD1. The CDR3 is 13 residues long. CDR1 is DFQATT, CDR2 SNEGSKA, per germline (reference sequence). CDR3 loop: CSASGQGAGGYTF.

V gene TRBV20-1 combines with J gene TRBJ2-3. CDR3 length: 12 residues. CDR1 is DFQATT and CDR2 is SNEGSKA in the germline V gene (reference sequence). The CDR3 reads CSGTEVSDTQYF.

The CDR3 sequence: CASSPVAGGDQPQHF. The rearrangement joins TRBV5-1 to TRBJ1-5; as DNA is missing, the TRBD1 call by TCRdb cannot be tested. The germline V gene encodes CDR1 SGHRS and CDR2 YFSETQ. The CDR3 consists of 15 residues.

The V call is TRBV7-6, the J call TRBJ1-2; with no DNA, the TCRdb D assignment of TRBD1 cannot be verified. The germline V gene encodes CDR1 SGHVS and CDR2 FNYEAQ. This CDR3 has 14 amino acids. This CDR3 reads CASSLAASGDGYTF.

V gene TRBV5-1 combines with J gene TRBJ1-4; the TCRdb D gene call, TRBD1, has no DNA to confirm it. Germline assignment: CDR1 SGHRS and CDR2 YFSETQ. The length of the CDR3 is 14 residues. This CDR3 reads CASSLGVVGEKLFF. The full variable domain, with the rest looked up from reference TRBV5-1 and TRBJ1-4, is KAGVTQTPRYLIKTRGQQVTLSCSPISGHRSVSWYQQTPGQGLQFLFEYFSETQRNKGNFPGRFSGRQFSNSRSEMNVSTLELGDSALYLCASSLGVVGEKLFFGSGTQLSVL.

The chain links TRBV20-1 to TRBJ1-1; without DNA, the TCRdb call of TRBD1 cannot be checked. CDR1 is DFQATT and CDR2 is SNEGSKA in the germline V gene (reference sequence). The length of the CDR3 is 18 residues. This CDR3 is CSARDLSPGQGTLTEAFF.

The rearrangement joins TRBV6-1 to TRBJ2-7; without DNA, the TCRdb call of TRBD1 cannot be checked. CDR3 length: 15 residues. The germline CDR1 and CDR2 sequences are MNHNS and SASEGT. The CDR3 region is CASRVDRGNTYEQYF.

The rearrangement uses TRBV6-5 and TRBJ2-7. Germline CDR1 MNHEY, CDR2 SVGAGI. CDR3 length: 12 amino acids. The CDR3 here is CASSYRGVGQYF.

J is TRBJ1-1 and V is TRBV29-1; checking the TCRdb D call of TRBD1 is not possible without DNA. This CDR3 region has 13 residues. Per the germline V gene, CDR1 is SQVTM and CDR2 is ANQGSEA. CDR3 sequence reads: CSVPGPGNTEAFF.

This chain joins TRBV20-1 and TRBJ1-2; the D call of TRBD1 rests on TCRdb alone, since no DNA is present to check it. The CDR3 runs 13 residues. Germline V lookup: CDR1 DFQATT, CDR2 SNEGSKA (reference sequence). The CDR3 is CGGQDPLIGGYTF.

The CDR3 reads CASSPDGGVTEAFF. The V call is TRBV7-3, the J call TRBJ1-1; TCRdb calls TRBD1, which cannot be checked without DNA. The CDR3 spans 14 residues. The germline CDR1 and CDR2 sequences are SGHTA and FQGTGA. Complete variable domain (other parts from reference TRBV7-3 and TRBJ1-1): GAGVSQTPSNKVTEKGKYVELRCDPISGHTALYWYRQSLGQGPEFLIYFQGTGAADDSGLPNDRFFAVRPEGSVSTLKIQRTERGDSAVYLCASSPDGGVTEAFFGQGTRLTVV.

The chain has TRBV12-3 or TRBV12-4 and TRBJ1-1. This CDR3 has 13 residues. The CDR3 loop reads CASSFWGGTEAFF.

The chain uses TRBV19 and TRBJ2-6. Looked up from germline, CDR1 is LNHDA and CDR2 is SQIVND (reference sequence). CDR3 length: 15 amino acids. CDR3 loop: CASSGTSSGANVLTF.

The V call is TRBV4-1, the J call TRBJ1-1. There are 15 residues in the CDR3. In germline, CDR1 is MGHRA, CDR2 YSYEKL. The CDR3 is CASSQPSGANTEAFF.